This T cell receptor (beta chain) was documented in a study of T cells after yellow fever vaccination. Whole-study findings and limits: The study re-detected most primary-vaccination clones after the booster (around 96% CD4, around 89% CD8).

To note about this clonotype: Its specificity is unknown.

The germline CDR1 and CDR2 sequences are SNHLY and FYNNEI. Unmatched junction bases numbered 7, after V lost 10 bases and J lost 4 bases. The CDR3 covers 13 residues. One entry per CDR3 protein results from TCRdb running MiXCR on the 5' RACE reads. Altogether under 300,000 distinct CDR3 sequences are present, roughly 6.2% being singletons, with the ten largest covering roughly 1%. This receptor was taken from a man aged 30-40 years who received the YFV17D yellow fever vaccine. Sequences were derived from CD4+ T cells sorted from PBMCs, sampled on the day of the yellow fever booster vaccination. The chain joins TRBV2 to TRBJ2-5; 9 bases line up with TRBD1. This chain's CDR3 is CATPGQGGETQYF. The CDR3 bases are TGTGCCACCCCGGGACAGGGAGGAGAGACCCAGTACTTC.